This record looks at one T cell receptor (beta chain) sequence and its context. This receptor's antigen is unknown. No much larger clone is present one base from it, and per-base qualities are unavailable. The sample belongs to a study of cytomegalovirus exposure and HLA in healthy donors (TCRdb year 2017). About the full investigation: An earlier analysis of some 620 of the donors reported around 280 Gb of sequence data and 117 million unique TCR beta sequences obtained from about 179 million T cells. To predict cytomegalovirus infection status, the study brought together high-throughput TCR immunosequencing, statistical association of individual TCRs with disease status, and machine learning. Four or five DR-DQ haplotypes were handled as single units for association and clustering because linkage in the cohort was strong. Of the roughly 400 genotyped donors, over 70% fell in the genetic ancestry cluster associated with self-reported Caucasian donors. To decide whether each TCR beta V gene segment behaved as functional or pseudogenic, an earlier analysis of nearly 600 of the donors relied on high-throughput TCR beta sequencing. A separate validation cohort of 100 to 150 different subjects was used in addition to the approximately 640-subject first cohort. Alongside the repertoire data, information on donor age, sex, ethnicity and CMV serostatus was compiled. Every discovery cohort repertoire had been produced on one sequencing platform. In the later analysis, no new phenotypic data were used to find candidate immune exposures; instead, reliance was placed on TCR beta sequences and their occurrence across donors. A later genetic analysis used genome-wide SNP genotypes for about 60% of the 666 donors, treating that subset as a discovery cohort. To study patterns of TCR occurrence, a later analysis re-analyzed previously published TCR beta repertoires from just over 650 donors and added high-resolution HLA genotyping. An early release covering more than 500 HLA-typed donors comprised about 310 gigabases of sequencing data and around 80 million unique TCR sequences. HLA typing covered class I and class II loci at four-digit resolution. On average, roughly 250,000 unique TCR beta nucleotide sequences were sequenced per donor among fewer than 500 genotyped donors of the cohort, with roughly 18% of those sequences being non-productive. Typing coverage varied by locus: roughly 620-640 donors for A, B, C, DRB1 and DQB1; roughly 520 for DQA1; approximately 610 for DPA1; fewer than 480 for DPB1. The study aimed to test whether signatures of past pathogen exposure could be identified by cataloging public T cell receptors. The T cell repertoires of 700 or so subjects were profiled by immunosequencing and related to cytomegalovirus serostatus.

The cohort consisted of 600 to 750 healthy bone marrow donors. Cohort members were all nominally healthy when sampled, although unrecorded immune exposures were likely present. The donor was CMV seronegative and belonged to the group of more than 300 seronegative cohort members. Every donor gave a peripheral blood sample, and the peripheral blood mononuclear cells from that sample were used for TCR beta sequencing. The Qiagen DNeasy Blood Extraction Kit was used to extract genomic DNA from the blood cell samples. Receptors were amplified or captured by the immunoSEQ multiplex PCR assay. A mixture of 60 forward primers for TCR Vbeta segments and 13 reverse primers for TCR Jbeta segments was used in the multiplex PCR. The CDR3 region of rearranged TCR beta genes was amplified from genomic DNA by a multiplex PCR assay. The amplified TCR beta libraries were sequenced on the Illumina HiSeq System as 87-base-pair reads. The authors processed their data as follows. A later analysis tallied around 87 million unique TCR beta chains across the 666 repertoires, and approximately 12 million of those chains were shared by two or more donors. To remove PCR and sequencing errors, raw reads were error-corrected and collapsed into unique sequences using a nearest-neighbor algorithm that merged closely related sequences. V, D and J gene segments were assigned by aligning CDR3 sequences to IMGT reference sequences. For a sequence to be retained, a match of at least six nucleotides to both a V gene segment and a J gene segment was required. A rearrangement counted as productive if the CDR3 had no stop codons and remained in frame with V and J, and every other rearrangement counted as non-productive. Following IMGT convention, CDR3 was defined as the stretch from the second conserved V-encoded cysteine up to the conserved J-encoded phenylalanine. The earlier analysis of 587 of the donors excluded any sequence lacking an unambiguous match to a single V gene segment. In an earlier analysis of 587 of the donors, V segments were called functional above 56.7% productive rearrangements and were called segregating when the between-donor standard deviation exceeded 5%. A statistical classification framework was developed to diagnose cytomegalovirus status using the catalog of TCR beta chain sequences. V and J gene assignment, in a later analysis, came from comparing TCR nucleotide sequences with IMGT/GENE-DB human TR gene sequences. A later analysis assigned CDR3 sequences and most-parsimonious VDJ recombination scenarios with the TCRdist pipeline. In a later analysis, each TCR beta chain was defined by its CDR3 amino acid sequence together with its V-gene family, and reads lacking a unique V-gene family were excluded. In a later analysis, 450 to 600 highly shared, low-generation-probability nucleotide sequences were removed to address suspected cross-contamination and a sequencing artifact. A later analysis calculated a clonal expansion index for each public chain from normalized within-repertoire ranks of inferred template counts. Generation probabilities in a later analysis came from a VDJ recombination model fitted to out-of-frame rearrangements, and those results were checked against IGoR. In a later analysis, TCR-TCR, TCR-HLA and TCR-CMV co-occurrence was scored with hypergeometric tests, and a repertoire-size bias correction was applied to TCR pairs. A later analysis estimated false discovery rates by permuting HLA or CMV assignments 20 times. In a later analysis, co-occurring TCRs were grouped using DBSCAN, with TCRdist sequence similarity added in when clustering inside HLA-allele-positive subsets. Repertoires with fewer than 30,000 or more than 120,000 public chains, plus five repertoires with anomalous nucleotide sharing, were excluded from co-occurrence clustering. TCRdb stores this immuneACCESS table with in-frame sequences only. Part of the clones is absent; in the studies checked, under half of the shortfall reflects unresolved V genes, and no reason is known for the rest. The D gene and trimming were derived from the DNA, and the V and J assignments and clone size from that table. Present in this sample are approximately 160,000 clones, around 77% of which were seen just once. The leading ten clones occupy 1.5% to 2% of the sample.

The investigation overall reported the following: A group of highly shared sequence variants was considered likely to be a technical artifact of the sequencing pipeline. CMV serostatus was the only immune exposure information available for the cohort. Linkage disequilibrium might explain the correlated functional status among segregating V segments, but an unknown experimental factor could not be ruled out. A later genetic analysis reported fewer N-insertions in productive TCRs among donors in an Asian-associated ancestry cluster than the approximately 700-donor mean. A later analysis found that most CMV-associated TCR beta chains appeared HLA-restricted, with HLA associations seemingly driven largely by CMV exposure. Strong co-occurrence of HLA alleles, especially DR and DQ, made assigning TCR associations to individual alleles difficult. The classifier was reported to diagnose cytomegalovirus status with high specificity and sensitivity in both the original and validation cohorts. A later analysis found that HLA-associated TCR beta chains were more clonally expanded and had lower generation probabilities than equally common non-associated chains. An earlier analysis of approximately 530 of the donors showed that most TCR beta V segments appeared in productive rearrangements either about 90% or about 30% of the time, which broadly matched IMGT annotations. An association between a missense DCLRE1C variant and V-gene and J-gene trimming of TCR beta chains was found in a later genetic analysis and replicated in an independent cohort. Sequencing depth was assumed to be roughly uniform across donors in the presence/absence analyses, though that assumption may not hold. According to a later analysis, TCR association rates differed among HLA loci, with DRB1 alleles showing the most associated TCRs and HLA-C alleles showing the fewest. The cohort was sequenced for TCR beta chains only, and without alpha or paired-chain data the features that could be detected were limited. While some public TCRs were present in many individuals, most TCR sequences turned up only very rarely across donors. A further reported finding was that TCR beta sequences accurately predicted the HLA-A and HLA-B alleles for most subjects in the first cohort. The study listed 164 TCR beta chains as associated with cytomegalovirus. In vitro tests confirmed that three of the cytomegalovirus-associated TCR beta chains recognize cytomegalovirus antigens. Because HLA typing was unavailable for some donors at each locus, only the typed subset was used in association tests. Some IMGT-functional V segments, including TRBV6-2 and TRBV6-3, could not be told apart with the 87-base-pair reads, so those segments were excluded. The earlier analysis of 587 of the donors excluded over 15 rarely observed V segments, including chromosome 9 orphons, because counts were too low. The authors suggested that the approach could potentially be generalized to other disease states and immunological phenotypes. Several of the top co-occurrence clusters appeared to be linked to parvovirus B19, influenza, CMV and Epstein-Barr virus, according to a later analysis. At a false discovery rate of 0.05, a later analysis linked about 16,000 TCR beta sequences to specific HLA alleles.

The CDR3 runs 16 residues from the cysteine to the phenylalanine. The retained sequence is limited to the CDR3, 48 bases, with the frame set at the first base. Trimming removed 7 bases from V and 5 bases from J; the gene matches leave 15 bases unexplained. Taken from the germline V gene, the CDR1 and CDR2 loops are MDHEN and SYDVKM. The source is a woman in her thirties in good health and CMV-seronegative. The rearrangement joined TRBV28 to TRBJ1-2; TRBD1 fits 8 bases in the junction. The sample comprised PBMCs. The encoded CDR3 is CASNPGGARREYGYTF. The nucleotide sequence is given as TGTGCCAGCAACCCAGGGGGCGCAAGGAGAGAGTATGGCTACACCTTC.